The next 21 T cell receptor beta chains were all read from a single sample in a study of T cell responses to AZD1222 COVID-19 vaccine (dated by TCRdb to about 2021). Interpreted using the paper, the time point label stands for: baseline before first vaccination. The library relied on the immunoSEQ multiplex PCR assay. TCRdb mirrors the immuneACCESS table, restricted to in-frame sequences. Some clones are absent from its copies; in checked studies, under half trace to an unresolved V gene, and the reason for the others is unknown. The sample includes over 110,000 clones, with about 92% observed a single time. The top ten hold around 5% of the sample. Sequences were derived from peripheral blood, sampled on day 0 of AZD1222 vaccination. The source is an adult in good health.

The chain employs TRBV5-6 and TRBJ2-1; D is uncertain. The V end lost 4 bases, the J end lost 4 bases, and 15 bases lay between the germline ends. The length of the CDR3 is 15 residues. The germline CDR1 and CDR2 sequences are SGHDT and YYEEEE. The CDR3 region has the DNA TGTGCCAGCAGCCGCCGGACGAACCGTTACAATGAGCAGTTCTTC. The encoded protein is CASSRRTNRYNEQFF. The variable domain in full, completed from reference TRBV5-6 and TRBJ2-1, reads DAGVTQSPTHLIKTRGQQVTLRCSPKSGHDTVSWYQQALGQGPQFIFQYYEEEERQRGNFPDRFSGHQFPNYSSELNVNALLLGDSALYLCASSRRTNRYNEQFFGPGTRLTVL.

This clone was detected only once. This chain connects TRBV5-6 to TRBJ2-7; TRBD1 aligns across 12 bases. V shed 3 bases and J 3 bases; nucleotides not matched to a gene: 13. The CDR3 consists of 18 residues. Germline values: CDR1 SGHDT, CDR2 YYEEEE. The CDR3 DNA is TGTGCCAGCAGCTCACCCGGGACAGGGGGCTTGGCCCACTACGAGCAGTACTTC. It translates to CASSSPGTGGLAHYEQYF.

This chain links TRBV6-5 with TRBJ2-5; 7 bases agree with TRBD1. Per the germline V gene, CDR1 is MNHEY and CDR2 is SVGAGI. The CDR3 has 14 residues. The V segment lost 5 bases and the J segment 5 bases; nucleotides outside the gene matches: 8. The DNA of the CDR3 is TGTGCCAGCAGTCCCACAGGGGAAGGCGAGACCCAGTACTTC. As protein: CASSPTGEGETQYF.

Only one count was recorded for this clone. J is TRBJ1-1 and V is TRBV19, with a possible D match to TRBD1 (5 bases). The CDR3 consists of 15 residues. Looked up from germline, CDR1 is LNHDA and CDR2 is SQIVND (reference sequence). V was shortened by 6 bases and J by 4 bases, with 18 bases between the two germline ends. Here the CDR3 DNA reads TGTGCCAGTAGCCCTTTCAGGGTAACGACCACTGAAGCTTTCTTT. Amino acid sequence: CASSPFRVTTTEAFF.

The chain employs TRBV4-1 and TRBJ2-5; no clear D. Germline CDR1 and CDR2: MGHRA and YSYEKL. Trimming left V 4 bases short and J 2 bases short, with 14 bases between. There are 15 residues in the CDR3. This CDR3 reads CASSLFRGAQETQYF. The CDR3 nucleotides are TGCGCCAGCAGCCTTTTCCGAGGCGCTCAAGAGACCCAGTACTTC.

This rearrangement joins TRBV29-1 to TRBJ2-7, with a tentative D call TRBD1 (6 bases). The CDR3 sequence is 13 residues long. The germline V gene encodes CDR1 SQVTM and CDR2 ANQGSEA. Deletions cut 2 bases from V and 2 bases from J, with 10 bases between. CDR3 in DNA: TGCAGCGTTGAATCAGGGGAGACCTACGAGCAGTACTTC. This translates into CSVESGETYEQYF.

This clone was recorded once. This chain connects TRBV11-1 to TRBJ1-5; no clear D. The V gene lost 5 bases and the J gene lost 5 bases, with 10 bases spanning the gap. This CDR3 has 13 residues. Germline CDR1 SGHAT, CDR2 FQDESV (reference sequence). The CDR3 sequence: CASSPNPHQPQHF. The CDR3 coding sequence is TGTGCCAGCAGCCCAAACCCCCATCAGCCCCAGCATTTT. Variable domain in full (rest from reference TRBV11-1 and TRBJ1-5): EAEVAQSPRYKITEKSQAVAFWCDPISGHATLYWYRQILGQGPELLVQFQDESVVDDSQLPKDRFSAERLKGVDSTLKIQPAELGDSAMYLCASSPNPHQPQHFGDGTRLSIL.

This chain joins TRBV7-8 and TRBJ2-7; unclear D gene. This CDR3 contains 15 residues. The ends were cut back, 3 bases at V and 0 bases at J, with 12 bases in the middle. Per germline, CDR1 SGHVS and CDR2 FQNEAQ. The CDR3 protein is CASSFGQVNSYEQYF. CDR3 DNA sequence: TGTGCCAGCAGCTTTGGGCAGGTTAACTCCTACGAGCAGTACTTC.

V usage is TRBV19 and J usage is TRBJ1-5; D remains unclear. The CDR3 runs to 15 residues. The germline V and J ends were trimmed by 0 bases and 1 base, with 7 bases remaining between them. Germline values: CDR1 LNHDA, CDR2 SQIVND (reference sequence). This CDR3 reads CASSIEGGSNQPQHF. As DNA, the CDR3 is TGTGCCAGTAGTATAGAGGGAGGGAGCAATCAGCCCCAGCATTTT. Looking up the rest from reference TRBV19 and TRBJ1-5 gives the full variable domain: DGGITQSPKYLFRKEGQNVTLSCEQNLNHDAMYWYRQDPGQGLRLIYYSQIVNDFQKGDIAEGYSVSREKKESFPLTVTSAQKNPTAFYLCASSIEGGSNQPQHFGDGTRLSIL.

The chain is built from TRBV6-5 and TRBJ2-2; perhaps TRBD1 as D (6 bases). V lost 4 bases and J 7 bases, leaving 7 bases between the germline ends. This CDR3 is built from 12 residues. From germline, CDR1 is MNHEY and CDR2 SVGAGI. The CDR3 reads CASSWTDGELFF. CDR3 in DNA: TGTGCCAGCAGTTGGACAGACGGGGAGCTGTTTTTT.

For this clone: The CDR3 does not close with the conserved phenylalanine or tryptophan, likely indicating a read error. The limits of the CDR3 on the DNA are not certain, so only TCRdb's listed CDR3 is given. This sequence joins TRBV3-1 (or the pseudogene TRBV3-2) and TRBJ2-7; no DNA check was done on the table's D call, TRBD2. The CDR3 region is 9 residues in length, termini included. CDR1 and CDR2 (germline): LGHDT, YNNKEL (reference sequence). This CDR3 is CASSQEEKP.

The rearrangement uses TRBV27 and TRBJ1-4, with 7 bases fitting TRBD1. Germline CDR1 MNHEY, CDR2 SMNVEV (reference sequence). V shed 5 bases, J shed 3 bases, and the junction held 6 bases outside the gene matches. The CDR3 totals 15 residues. This CDR3 is CASSTWTGPNEKLFF. The CDR3 DNA reads as TGTGCCAGCAGTACATGGACAGGTCCTAATGAAAAACTGTTTTTT.

This sequence joins TRBV29-1 and TRBJ1-2, with 7 bases aligning to TRBD1. CDR1 SQVTM and CDR2 ANQGSEA come from the germline V gene. Trimming at V came to 7 bases and at J to 6 bases, leaving 8 bases not matched to a gene. The CDR3 spans 12 residues. CDR3 coding DNA: TGCAGCGGAGGACAGGAAGGGGATGGCTACACCTTC. Amino acids: CSGGQEGDGYTF.

The chain combines TRBV5-5 with TRBJ2-1; D is unresolved. The CDR3 covers 15 residues. V lost 6 bases, J lost 3 bases, and 16 bases lay in between. From germline, CDR1 is SGHKS and CDR2 YYEKEE (reference sequence). In DNA, the CDR3 is TGTGCCAGCACCTTAGCCCCGACCATCTACAATGAGCAGTTCTTC. The encoded protein is CASTLAPTIYNEQFF.

V is TRBV21-1 and J is TRBJ2-7; the listed D gene, TRBD2, was not tested against the DNA. TRBV21-1 is a pseudogene. This CDR3 spans 15 amino acids. In DNA, the CDR3 is TGTGCCAGCAGCAAAAAGGGAGGGATTACCTACGAGCAGTACTTC. Protein: CASSKKGGITYEQYF.

V is TRBV4-3 and J is TRBJ2-2, with D uncertain. This CDR3 region has 12 residues. Trimming stripped 6 bases from V and 6 bases from J, with 8 bases between. CDR1 is LGHNA, CDR2 YSLEER, per germline. CDR3 residues: CASSLGPGELFF. The CDR3, as DNA: TGCGCCAGCAGTTTAGGTCCCGGGGAGCTGTTTTTT.

The gene calls are TRBV28 and TRBJ2-5, with 10 positions matching TRBD2. The CDR3 totals 15 residues. V was clipped by 6 bases and J by 5 bases; unmatched bases: 9. Looked up from germline, CDR1 is MDHEN and CDR2 is SYDVKM. The CDR3 here is CASSSQAGGRETQYF. The CDR3 coding sequence is TGTGCCAGCAGCTCTCAAGCGGGAGGGCGGGAGACCCAGTACTTC.

This chain uses TRBV24-1 with TRBJ2-1; 7 bases agree with TRBD1. The ends lost 4 bases at V and 8 bases at J; junction bases unmatched: 4. The CDR3 loop spans 13 amino acids. Germline CDR1 KGHDR, CDR2 SFDVKD. CDR3 residues: CATSEHRGDEQFF. The CDR3 bases are TGTGCCACCAGTGAGCACAGGGGAGATGAGCAGTTCTTC.

The chain links TRBV6-2 or TRBV6-3 to TRBJ1-5; tentative D call: TRBD1 (5 bases). V was cut by 6 bases and J by 6 bases, with 15 bases left in between. The CDR3 runs to 14 residues. From germline, CDR1 is MNHEY and CDR2 SVGEGT. The chain's CDR3 is CASSPEGERQPQHF. For the CDR3, the DNA is TGTGCCAGCAGCCCGGAAGGGGAGCGTCAGCCCCAGCATTTT.

The V call is TRBV6-1, the J call TRBJ1-4; D may be TRBD1 (6 bases). The V and J ends lost 3 bases and 4 bases respectively, with 12 bases between them. This CDR3 spans 15 amino acids. CDR1 is MNHNS and CDR2 is SASEGT in the germline V gene. CDR3 coding DNA: TGTGCCAGCAGTGATTGGGGGCTTAATAATGAAAAACTGTTTTTT. As protein: CASSDWGLNNEKLFF.

The chain recombines TRBV5-1 with TRBJ2-1, with 8 bases that match TRBD1. This CDR3 contains 15 residues. Per the germline V gene, CDR1 is SGHRS and CDR2 is YFSETQ. The V gene end was trimmed by 5 bases and the J gene end by 4 bases; junction bases not matched to a gene: 8. The CDR3 region has the DNA TGCGCCAGCAGTCCAGGACAGGGAATTTACAATGAGCAGTTCTTC. Its protein is CASSPGQGIYNEQFF.